Below are 13 T cell receptor beta chains sequenced from a single sample in a study of cytomegalovirus exposure and HLA in healthy donors. The PCR had 60 Vbeta and 13 Jbeta primers. Assay: immunoSEQ multiplex PCR; the TCRdb copy retains only in-frame clones and omits some. The sample gives roughly 130,000 clones, approximately 80% of which show up once; less than 1.5% is in the top ten. The sample comprised PBMCs. These receptor sequences come from a girl aged 2-10 years in good health and CMV-seronegative.

The CDR3 DNA reads as TGTGCCAGCAGAGGCGGAGGAGACAATGAGCAGTTCTTC. Protein: CASRGGGDNEQFF. The chain is built from TRBV28 and TRBJ2-1; TRBD2 is a possible D gene (5 bases). This CDR3 comprises 13 residues. Germline CDR1 MDHEN, CDR2 SYDVKM. V was cut by 6 bases and J by 5 bases, with 11 bases left in between.

The gene calls are TRBV6-5 and TRBJ2-3, with D perhaps matching TRBD2 (5 bases). This CDR3 comprises 14 residues. V was trimmed by 0 bases and J by 2 bases, leaving 6 bases between them. Germline CDR1 MNHEY, CDR2 SVGAGI. The CDR3 region has the DNA TGTGCCAGCAGTTACTCGAGGGTCACAGATACGCAGTATTTT. This translates into CASSYSRVTDTQYF.

The V call is TRBV27, the J call TRBJ2-7, with 14 bases aligning to TRBD2. Looked up from germline, CDR1 is MNHEY and CDR2 is SMNVEV (reference sequence). The J segment lost 4 bases and the V segment lost 5 bases, leaving 4 bases of the junction unmatched. This CDR3 spans 15 amino acids. CDR3: CASSKGTSGSYEQYF. CDR3 in DNA: TGTGCCAGCAGTAAGGGGACTAGCGGGAGTTACGAGCAGTACTTC.

CDR3 in amino acids: CASSLRRAGRGKGETQYF. CDR3 DNA: TGTGCCAGCAGCCTCCGGCGGGCAGGAAGGGGGAAAGGAGAGACCCAGTACTTC. The V and J genes are TRBV7-7 and TRBJ2-5, with D maybe TRBD1 (6 bases). CDR1 and CDR2 (germline): SSHAT, FNYEAQ (reference sequence). The V and J ends lost 5 bases and 4 bases respectively, with 26 bases between them. The CDR3 has 18 amino acids. The complete variable domain, with remaining parts taken from reference TRBV7-7 and TRBJ2-5, reads GAGVSQSPRYKVTKRGQDVTLRCDPISSHATLYWYQQALGQGPEFLTYFNYEAQPDKSGLPSDRFSAERPEGSISTLTIQRTEQRDSAMYRCASSLRRAGRGKGETQYFGPGTRLLVL.

The chain uses TRBV27 and TRBJ1-2, with no clear D. This CDR3 comprises 15 residues. CDR1 and CDR2 (germline): MNHEY, SMNVEV (reference sequence). V gave up 7 bases and J gave up 8 bases, with 23 bases separating them. The CDR3 bases are TGTGCCAGCACTGCCCTAACAACGGACGGGGAAGGCTACACCTTC. This gives the protein CASTALTTDGEGYTF.

The CDR3 spells CASSWAVTNEQFF. For the CDR3, the DNA is TGTGCCAGCAGTTGGGCCGTAACCAATGAGCAGTTCTTC. The chain carries TRBV6-1 and TRBJ2-1, with D unresolved. The CDR3 is 13 residues long. The V end was cut by 5 bases, the J end by 6 bases, with 11 bases between. CDR1 and CDR2 (germline): MNHNS, SASEGT.

This chain connects TRBV7-2 to TRBJ1-2; D not resolved. Germline values: CDR1 SGHTA, CDR2 FQGNSA. V was pared by 2 bases and J by 6 bases, with 7 bases between. CDR3 length: 12 residues. CDR3 sequence: CASSLKADGYTF. The CDR3 DNA follows: TGTGCCAGCAGCTTAAAGGCGGATGGCTACACCTTC.

The chain links TRBV27 to TRBJ1-5; weak D call: TRBD1 (5 bases). CDR3 length: 16 amino acids. CDR1 is MNHEY and CDR2 is SMNVEV in the germline V gene (reference sequence). The V and J ends lost 2 bases and 0 bases respectively, with 11 bases between them. CDR3 sequence (DNA): TGTGCCAGCAGTTTAGCGGCAGGGAATAGCAATCAGCCCCAGCATTTT. Protein sequence: CASSLAAGNSNQPQHF.

The J gene is TRBJ2-1, the V gene TRBV2, with D perhaps matching TRBD2 (5 bases). The CDR3 loop spans 14 amino acids. Trimming removed 5 bases from V and 0 bases from J, with 8 bases in between. Germline values: CDR1 SNHLY, CDR2 FYNNEI. The CDR3 reads CASSSGYSYNEQFF. The CDR3 DNA reads TGTGCCAGCAGTAGCGGTTACTCCTACAATGAGCAGTTCTTC.

V usage is TRBV13 and J usage is TRBJ1-2; no reliable D call. V lost 1 base and J lost 0, with 12 bases in between. The CDR3 has 16 amino acids. CDR1 and CDR2 from the germline V gene are PRHDT and FYEKMQ (reference sequence). For the CDR3, the DNA is TGTGCCAGCAGCTTAGTGGTTGGTGACACTAACTATGGCTACACCTTC. It translates to CASSLVVGDTNYGYTF.

This clone appeared once. This chain uses TRBV20-1 with TRBJ1-1; 7 bases agree with TRBD1. Germline V gives CDR1 DFQATT, CDR2 SNEGSKA (reference sequence). J lost 3 bases, V lost 8 bases, and 3 bases had no gene match. This CDR3 has 11 residues. CDR3 sequence (DNA): TGCAGTCATCAGGGGGACACTGAAGCTTTCTTT. Protein: CSHQGDTEAFF.

The genes are TRBV27 and TRBJ2-1; weak D call: TRBD1 (5 bases). The V gene lost 2 bases and the J gene lost 3 bases, with 11 bases spanning the gap. The V gene's germline CDR1 is MNHEY and CDR2 SMNVEV (reference sequence). The CDR3 has 15 residues. Here the CDR3 reads CASSLTTARYNEQFF. Here the CDR3 DNA reads TGTGCCAGCAGTTTAACGACAGCTCGCTACAATGAGCAGTTCTTC.

The rearrangement joins TRBV28 to TRBJ1-1, with D uncertain. The CDR3 contains 14 residues. Germline V lookup: CDR1 MDHEN, CDR2 SYDVKM. V was pared by 3 bases and J by 4 bases, with 12 bases between. The CDR3, as DNA: TGTGCCAGCAGTTTCCGCATTGGCTCCACTGAAGCTTTCTTT. Translation gives CASSFRIGSTEAFF. The full variable domain, completed using reference TRBV28 and TRBJ1-1, is DVKVTQSSRYLVKRTGEKVFLECVQDMDHENMFWYRQDPGLGLRLIYFSYDVKMKEKGDIPEGYSVSREKKERFSLILESASTNQTSMYLCASSFRIGSTEAFFGQGTRLTVV.